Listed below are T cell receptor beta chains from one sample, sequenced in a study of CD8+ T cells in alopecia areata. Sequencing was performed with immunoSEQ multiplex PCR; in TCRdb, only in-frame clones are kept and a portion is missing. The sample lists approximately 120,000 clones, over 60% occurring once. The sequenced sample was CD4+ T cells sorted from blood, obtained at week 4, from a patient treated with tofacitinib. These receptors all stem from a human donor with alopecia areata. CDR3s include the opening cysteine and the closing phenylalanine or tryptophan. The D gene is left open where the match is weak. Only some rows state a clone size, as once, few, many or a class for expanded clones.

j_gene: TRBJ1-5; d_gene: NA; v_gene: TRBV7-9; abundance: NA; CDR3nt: TGTGCCAGCAGCTCAACTTCCGCAGGCGGGGGCAATCAGCCCCAGCATTTT; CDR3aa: CASSSTSAGGGNQPQHF
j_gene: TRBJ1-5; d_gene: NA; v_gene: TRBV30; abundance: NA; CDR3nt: TGTGCCTGGAATTCCCAGGGAACCATGTCCCAGCATTTT; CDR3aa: CAWNSQGTMSQHF
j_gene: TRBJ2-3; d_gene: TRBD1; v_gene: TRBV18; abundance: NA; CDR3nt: TGTGCCAGCTCACCACCGGGGGGACAGGGCACAGATACGCAGTATTTT; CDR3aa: CASSPPGGQGTDTQYF
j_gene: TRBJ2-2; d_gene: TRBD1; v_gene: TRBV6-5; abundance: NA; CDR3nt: TGTGCCAGCAGACGACAGGGTGGGACCGGGGAGCTGTTTTTT; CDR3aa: CASRRQGGTGELFF
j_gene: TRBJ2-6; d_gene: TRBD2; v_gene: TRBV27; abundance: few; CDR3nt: TGTGCCAGCACGAGGACTAGCTCTGGGGCCAACGTCCTGACTTTC; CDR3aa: CASTRTSSGANVLTF
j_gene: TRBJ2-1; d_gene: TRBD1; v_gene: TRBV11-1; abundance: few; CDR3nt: TGTGCCAGCCGGGACAGCGGCAATGAGCAGTTCTTC; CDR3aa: CASRDSGNEQFF
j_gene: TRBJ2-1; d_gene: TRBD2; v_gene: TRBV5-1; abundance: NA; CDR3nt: TGCGCCAGCCACCAAACACTAGCGGCTCTGGGCAATGAGCAGTTCTTC; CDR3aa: CASHQTLAALGNEQFF
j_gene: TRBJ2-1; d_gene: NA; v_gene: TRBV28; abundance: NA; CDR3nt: TGTGCCAGCAGTCAACTCCGGGACTGGACCTACAATGAGCAGTTCTTC; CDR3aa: CASSQLRDWTYNEQFF
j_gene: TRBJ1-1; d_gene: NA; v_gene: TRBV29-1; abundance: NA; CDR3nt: TGCAGCGGCAAAAGCGGCGAAATCCCTGAAGCTTTCTTT; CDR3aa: CSGKSGEIPEAFF
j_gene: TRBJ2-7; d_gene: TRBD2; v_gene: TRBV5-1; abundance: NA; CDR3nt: TGCGCCAGCAGCGCCCGGGACTACCCCTACGAGCAGTACTTC; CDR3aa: CASSARDYPYEQYF
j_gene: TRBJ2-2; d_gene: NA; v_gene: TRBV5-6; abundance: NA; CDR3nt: TGTGCCAGCAGCTTGATCGGGCAGGGGTTAACCGGGGAGCTGTTTTTT; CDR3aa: CASSLIGQGLTGELFF
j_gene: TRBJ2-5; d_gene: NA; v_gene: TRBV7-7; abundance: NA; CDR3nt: TGTGCCAGCAGCCCCCGGCAGGGAGGCCAGACCCAGTACTTC; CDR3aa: CASSPRQGGQTQYF
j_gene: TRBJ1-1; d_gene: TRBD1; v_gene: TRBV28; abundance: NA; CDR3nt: TGTGCCAGCAGGATGCAGGGGGCGAGGAACACTGAAGCTTTCTTT; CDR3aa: CASRMQGARNTEAFF
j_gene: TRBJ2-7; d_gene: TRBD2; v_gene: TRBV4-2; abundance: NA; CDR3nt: TGTGCCAGCAGCCAAGACCCCTTAGCGGGGGCTTCCTACGAGCAGTACTTC; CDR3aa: CASSQDPLAGASYEQYF
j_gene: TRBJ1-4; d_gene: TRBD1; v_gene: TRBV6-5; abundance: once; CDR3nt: TGTGCCACCCGGGACAGGACTAATGAAAAACTGTTTTTT; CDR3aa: CATRDRTNEKLFF
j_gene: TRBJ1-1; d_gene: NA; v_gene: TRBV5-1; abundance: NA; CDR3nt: TGCGCCAGCAGGGCTAATACAGGTGAAGCCACTGAAGCTTTCTTT; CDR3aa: CASRANTGEATEAFF
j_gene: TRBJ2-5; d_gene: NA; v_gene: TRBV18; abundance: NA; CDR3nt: TGTGCCAGCTCCGAGAAAGGGGGTAAGGAGACCCAGTACTTC; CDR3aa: CASSEKGGKETQYF
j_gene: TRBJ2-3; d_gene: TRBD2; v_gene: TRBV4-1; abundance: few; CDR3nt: TGCGCCAGCAGCCTGGGAGGGACTCGCCTAACAGATACGCAGTATTTT; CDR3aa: CASSLGGTRLTDTQYF
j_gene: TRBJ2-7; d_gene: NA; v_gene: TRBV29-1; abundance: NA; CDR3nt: TGCAGCGTTGAAGGGACAGTGGGCGAGCAGTACTTC; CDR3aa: CSVEGTVGEQYF
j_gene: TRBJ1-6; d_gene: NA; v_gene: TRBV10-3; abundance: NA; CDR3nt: TGTGCCATCAGTGGCTCTCTCCCGGGAAATTCACCCCTCCACTTT; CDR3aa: CAISGSLPGNSPLHF
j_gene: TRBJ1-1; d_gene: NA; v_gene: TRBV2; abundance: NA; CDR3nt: TGTGCCAGCAGTGCGCAGGTCTCATTGAACACTGAAGCTTTCTTT; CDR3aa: CASSAQVSLNTEAFF
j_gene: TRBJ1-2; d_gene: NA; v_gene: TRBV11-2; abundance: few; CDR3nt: TGTGCCAGCAGCACCGGACAGCGACCTGGCTACACCTTC; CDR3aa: CASSTGQRPGYTF
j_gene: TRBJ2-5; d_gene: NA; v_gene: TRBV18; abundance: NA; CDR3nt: TGTGCCAGCTCCCTACAAGAGACCCAGTACTTC; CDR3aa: CASSLQETQYF
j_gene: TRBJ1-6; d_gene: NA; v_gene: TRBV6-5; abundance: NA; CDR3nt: TGTGCCAGCAGTTACAGGGGACGGGATTCACCCCTCCACTTT; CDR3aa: CASSYRGRDSPLHF
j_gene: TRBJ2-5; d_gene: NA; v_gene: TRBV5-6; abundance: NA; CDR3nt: TGTGCCAGCAGCTTGCGGGAGACCCAGTACTTC; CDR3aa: CASSLRETQYF
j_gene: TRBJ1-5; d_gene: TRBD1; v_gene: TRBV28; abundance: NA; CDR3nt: TGTGCCAGCAGCCCTAACAGGGGGCATCAGCCCCAGCATTTT; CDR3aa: CASSPNRGHQPQHF
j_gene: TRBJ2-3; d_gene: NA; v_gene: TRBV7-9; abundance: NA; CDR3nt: TGTGCCAGCAGCTCCGATCGGAGCACAGATACGCAGTATTTT; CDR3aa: CASSSDRSTDTQYF
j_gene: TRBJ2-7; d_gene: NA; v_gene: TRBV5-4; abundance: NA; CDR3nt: TGTGCCAGCAGCCAACCGAGATCCTACGAGCAGTACTTC; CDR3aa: CASSQPRSYEQYF
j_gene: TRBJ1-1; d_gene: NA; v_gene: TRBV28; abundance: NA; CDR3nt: TGTGCCAGCAGTTCCTATAATCCAGGGAACACTGAAGCTTTCTTT; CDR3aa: CASSSYNPGNTEAFF
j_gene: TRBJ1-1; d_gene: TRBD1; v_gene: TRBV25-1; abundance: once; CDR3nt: TGTGCCAGCAGTCTACAGGGGTCGAACACTGAAGCTTTCTTT; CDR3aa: CASSLQGSNTEAFF
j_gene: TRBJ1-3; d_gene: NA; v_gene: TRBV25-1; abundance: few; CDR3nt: TGTGCCAGCGGTAGGGACTCTGGAAACACCATATATTTT; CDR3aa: CASGRDSGNTIYF
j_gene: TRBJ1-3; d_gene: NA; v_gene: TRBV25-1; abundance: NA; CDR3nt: TGTGCCAGCAGTGAATCGCCAGACAACACCATATATTTT; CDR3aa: CASSESPDNTIYF
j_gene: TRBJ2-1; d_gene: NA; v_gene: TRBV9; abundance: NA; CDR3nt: TGTGCCAGCAGCCCTAGGACTGTTTACAATGAGCAGTTCTTC; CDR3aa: CASSPRTVYNEQFF
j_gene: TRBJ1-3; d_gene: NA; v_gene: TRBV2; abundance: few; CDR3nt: TGTGCCAGCAAGGGGCCCGGAAACACCATATATTTT; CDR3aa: CASKGPGNTIYF
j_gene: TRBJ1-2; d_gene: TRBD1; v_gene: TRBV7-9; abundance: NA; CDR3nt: TGTGCCAGCAGCAAGGGACAGAACTATGGCTACACCTTC; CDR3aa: CASSKGQNYGYTF
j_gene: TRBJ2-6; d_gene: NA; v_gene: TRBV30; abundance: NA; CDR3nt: TGTGCCTGGAGTGTTGGGGCTGCTGGGGCCAACGTCCTGACTTTC; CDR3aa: CAWSVGAAGANVLTF
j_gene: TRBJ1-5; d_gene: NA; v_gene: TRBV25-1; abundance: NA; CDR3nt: TGTGCCAGCAGTGTAGGAGGCAATCAGCCCCAGCATTTT; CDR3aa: CASSVGGNQPQHF
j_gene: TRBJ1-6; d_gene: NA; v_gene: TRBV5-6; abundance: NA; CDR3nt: TGTGCCAGCAGCTTGGAAGGGCGTAATTCACCCCTCCACTTT; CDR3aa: CASSLEGRNSPLHF
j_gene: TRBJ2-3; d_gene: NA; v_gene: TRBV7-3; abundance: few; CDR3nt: TGTGCCAGCAGCCCGAAGGGGGAGCGGGAAACGGCAGATACGCAGTATTTT; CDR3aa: CASSPKGERETADTQYF
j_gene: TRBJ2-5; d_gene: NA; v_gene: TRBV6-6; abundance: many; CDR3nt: TGTGCCAGCAGTTACTCGCAAGAGACCCAGTACTTC; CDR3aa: CASSYSQETQYF